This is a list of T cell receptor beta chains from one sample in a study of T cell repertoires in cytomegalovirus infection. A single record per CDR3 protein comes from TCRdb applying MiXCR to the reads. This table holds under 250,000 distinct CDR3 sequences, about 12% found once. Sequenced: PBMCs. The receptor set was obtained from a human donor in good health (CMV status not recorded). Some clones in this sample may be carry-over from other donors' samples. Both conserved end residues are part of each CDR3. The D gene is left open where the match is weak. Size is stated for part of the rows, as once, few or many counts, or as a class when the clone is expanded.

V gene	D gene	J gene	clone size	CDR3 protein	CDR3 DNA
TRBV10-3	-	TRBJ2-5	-	CAISDGQTQETQYF	TGTGCCATCAGTGATGGACAGACCCAAGAGACCCAGTACTTC
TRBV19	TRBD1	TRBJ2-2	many	CASSSRDRGLTGELFF	TGTGCCAGTAGTTCCCGGGACAGGGGGCTCACCGGGGAGCTGTTTTTT
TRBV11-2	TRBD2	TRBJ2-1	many	CASSLASGAYNEQFF	TGTGCCAGCAGCTTAGCTAGCGGTGCCTACAATGAGCAGTTCTTC
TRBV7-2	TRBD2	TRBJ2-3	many	CASSLAVGARTSGGHDTQYF	TGTGCCAGCAGCTTAGCAGTGGGGGCCAGGACTAGCGGCGGACATGATACGCAGTATTTT
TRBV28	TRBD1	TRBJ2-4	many	CASSPQTGLDIQYF	TGTGCCAGCAGTCCACAGACAGGGTTGGACATTCAGTACTTC
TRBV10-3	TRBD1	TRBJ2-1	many	CAVSPDRDPYNEQFF	TGTGCCGTATCCCCCGACAGGGACCCCTACAATGAGCAGTTCTTC
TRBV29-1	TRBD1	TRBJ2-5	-	CSVGRGIQETQYF	TGCAGCGTTGGCAGGGGGATTCAAGAGACCCAGTACTTC
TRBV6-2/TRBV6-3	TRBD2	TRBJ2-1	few	CASSYGREGRNEQFF	TGTGCCAGCAGTTACGGGCGGGAGGGCCGGAATGAGCAGTTCTTC
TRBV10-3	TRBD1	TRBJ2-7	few	CAISESGTGSAGQYF	TGTGCCATCAGTGAGTCAGGGACAGGGTCCGCTGGGCAGTACTTC
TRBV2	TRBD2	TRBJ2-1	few	CASSEGTSGVYNEQFF	TGTGCCAGCAGTGAGGGGACTAGCGGGGTGTACAATGAGCAGTTCTTC
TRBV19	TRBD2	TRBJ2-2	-	CASTLGLAGGTGELFF	TGTGCCAGTACCCTGGGACTAGCGGGAGGCACCGGGGAGCTGTTTTTT
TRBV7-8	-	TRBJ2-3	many	CASSDLRDLNTDTQYF	TGTGCCAGCAGCGATTTGCGGGACTTAAACACAGATACGCAGTATTTT
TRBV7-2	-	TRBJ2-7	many	CASSLVGGGSYEQYF	TGTGCCAGCAGCTTAGTCGGTGGCGGATCTTACGAGCAGTACTTC
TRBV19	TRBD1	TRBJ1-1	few	CASNTGVPTEAFF	TGTGCCAGCAATACAGGGGTCCCCACTGAAGCTTTCTTT
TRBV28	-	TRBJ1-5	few	CASNLDSVQPQHF	TGTGCCAGCAACTTGGACTCTGTACAGCCCCAGCATTTT
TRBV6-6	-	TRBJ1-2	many	CASSYYTGTGNYGYTF	TGTGCCAGCAGTTACTACACCGGGACGGGAAACTATGGCTACACCTTC
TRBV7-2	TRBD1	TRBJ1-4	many	CASSTGGGGNEKLFF	TGTGCCAGCAGCACAGGGGGGGGGGGGAATGAAAAACTGTTTTTT
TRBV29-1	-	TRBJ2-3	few	CSVVGAKTDTQYF	TGCAGCGTTGTGGGGGCAAAAACAGATACGCAGTATTTT
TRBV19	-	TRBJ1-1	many	CASTMGGLGQNTEAFF	TGTGCCAGTACTATGGGAGGTTTAGGCCAGAACACTGAAGCTTTCTTT
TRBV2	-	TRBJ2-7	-	CASSMGVDPYEQYF	TGTGCCAGCAGTATGGGGGTAGACCCTTACGAGCAGTACTTC
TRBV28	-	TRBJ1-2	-	CASSLPRYGYTF	TGTGCCAGCAGTTTGCCTCGATATGGCTACACCTTC
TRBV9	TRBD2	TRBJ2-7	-	CASSGSGRNHEQYF	TGTGCCAGCAGCGGTAGCGGGAGAAACCACGAGCAGTACTTC
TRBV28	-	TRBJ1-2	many	CASSSGRYGYTF	TGTGCCAGCAGTTCAGGACGGTATGGCTACACCTTC
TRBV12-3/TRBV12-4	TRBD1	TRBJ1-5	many	CASRDRAGQPQHF	TGTGCCAGCAGGGACAGGGCGGGGCAGCCCCAGCATTTT
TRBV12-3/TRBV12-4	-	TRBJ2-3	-	CASILRRARDGTDTQYF	TGTGCCAGCATTTTAAGAAGGGCGCGGGACGGCACAGATACGCAGTATTTT
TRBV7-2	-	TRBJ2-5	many	CASRQILQETQYF	TGTGCCAGCAGACAAATCCTCCAAGAGACCCAGTACTTC